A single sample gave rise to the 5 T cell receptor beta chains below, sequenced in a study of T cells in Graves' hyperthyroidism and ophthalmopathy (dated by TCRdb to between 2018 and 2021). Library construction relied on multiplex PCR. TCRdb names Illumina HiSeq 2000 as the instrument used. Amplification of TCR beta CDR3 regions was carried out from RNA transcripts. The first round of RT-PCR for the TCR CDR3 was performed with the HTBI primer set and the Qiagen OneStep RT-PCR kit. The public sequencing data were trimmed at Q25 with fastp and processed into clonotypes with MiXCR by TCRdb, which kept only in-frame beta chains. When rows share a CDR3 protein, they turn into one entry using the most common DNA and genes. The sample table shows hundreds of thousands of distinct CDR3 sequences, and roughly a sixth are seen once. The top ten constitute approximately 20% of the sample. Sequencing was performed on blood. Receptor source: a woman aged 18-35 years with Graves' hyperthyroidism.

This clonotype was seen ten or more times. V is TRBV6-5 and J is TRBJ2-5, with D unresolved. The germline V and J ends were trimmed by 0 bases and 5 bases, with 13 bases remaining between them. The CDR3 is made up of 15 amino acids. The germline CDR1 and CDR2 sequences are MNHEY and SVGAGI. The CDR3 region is CASSYSIWVGETQYF. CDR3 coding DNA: TGTGCCAGCAGTTACTCGATCTGGGTCGGGGAGACCCAGTACTTC.

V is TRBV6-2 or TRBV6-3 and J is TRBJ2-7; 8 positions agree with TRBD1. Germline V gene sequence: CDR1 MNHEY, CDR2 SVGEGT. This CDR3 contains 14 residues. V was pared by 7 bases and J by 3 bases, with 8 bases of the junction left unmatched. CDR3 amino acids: CASKEDRAYYEQYF. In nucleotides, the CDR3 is TGTGCCAGCAAAGAGGACAGGGCCTACTACGAGCAGTACTTC.

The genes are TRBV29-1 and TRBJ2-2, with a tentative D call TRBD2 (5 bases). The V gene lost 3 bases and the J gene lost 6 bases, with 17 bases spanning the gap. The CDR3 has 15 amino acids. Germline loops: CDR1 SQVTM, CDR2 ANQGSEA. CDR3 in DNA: TGCAGCGTTGAGACTGCTCGGGCGGGCGCCGGGGAGCTGTTTTTT. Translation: CSVETARAGAGELFF.

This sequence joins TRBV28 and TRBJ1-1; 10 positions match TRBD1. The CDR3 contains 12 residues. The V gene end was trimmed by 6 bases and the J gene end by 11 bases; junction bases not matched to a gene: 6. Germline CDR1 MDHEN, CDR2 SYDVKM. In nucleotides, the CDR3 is TGTGCCAGCAGATCCCTGGACAGGGGGGCTTTCTTT. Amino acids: CASRSLDRGAFF.

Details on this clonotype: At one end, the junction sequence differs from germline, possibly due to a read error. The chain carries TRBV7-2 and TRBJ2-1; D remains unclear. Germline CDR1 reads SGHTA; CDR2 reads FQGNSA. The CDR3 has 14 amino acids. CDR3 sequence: CASSQQQPTYEQFF. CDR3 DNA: TGTGCCAGCAGTCAACAACAGCCGACTTACGAGCAATTCTTC.